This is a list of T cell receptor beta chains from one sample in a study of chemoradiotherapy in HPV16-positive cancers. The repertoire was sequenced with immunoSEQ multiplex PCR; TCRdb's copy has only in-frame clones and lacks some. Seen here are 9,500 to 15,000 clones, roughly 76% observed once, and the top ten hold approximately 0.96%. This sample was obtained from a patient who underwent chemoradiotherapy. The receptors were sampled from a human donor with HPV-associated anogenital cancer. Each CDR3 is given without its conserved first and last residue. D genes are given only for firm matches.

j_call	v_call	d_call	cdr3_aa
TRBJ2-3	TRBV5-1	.	ASSLGDTSTDTQY
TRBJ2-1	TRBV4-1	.	ASSQGGFSGGRNNEQF
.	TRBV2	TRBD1	ASSEGWTGSYEQY
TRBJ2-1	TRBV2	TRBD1	ASRPGQGPYNEQF
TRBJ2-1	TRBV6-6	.	ASSYALADSYNEQF
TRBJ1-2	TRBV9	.	ASSVGWEANYGYT
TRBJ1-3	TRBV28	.	ASSLDSSGNTIY
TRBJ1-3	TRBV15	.	ATSRDMGMENTIY
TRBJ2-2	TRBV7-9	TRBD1	ASSQTLGTGENTGELF
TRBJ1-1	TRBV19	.	ASSTFLGGSTEAF
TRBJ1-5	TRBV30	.	AWSKDSNQPQH
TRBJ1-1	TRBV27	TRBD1	ASSSIGTGDTEAF
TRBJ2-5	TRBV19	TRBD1	ASSADREETQY
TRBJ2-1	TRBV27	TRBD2	ASSLISGRENEQF
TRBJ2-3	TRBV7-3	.	ASSFLGGYTDTQY
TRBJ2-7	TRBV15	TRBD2	ATSRDRAVNGLAGVLNEQY
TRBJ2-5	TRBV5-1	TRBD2	ASSYDLAGGPRETQY
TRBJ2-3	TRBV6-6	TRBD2	ASTMGGAADTQY
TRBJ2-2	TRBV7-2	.	ASSQFAGELF